Listed below are T cell receptor beta chains from one sample, sequenced in a study of beta chain features in type 1 diabetes. Data came from immunoSEQ multiplex PCR; TCRdb stores just in-frame clones and leaves some out. The sample includes roughly 300,000 clones, around 13% of them seen just once. Sequencing input: central memory CD4+ T cells from blood. These TCRs come from a man aged 30 to 45 in good health. The CDR3 runs from the conserved cysteine through the conserved F or W. The D gene is left open where the match is weak. The size entry is marked missing in some rows and otherwise reads once, few, many or a size class.

v_gene,d_gene,abundance,j_gene,CDR3aa,CDR3nt
TRBV7-6,.,once,TRBJ2-3,CASSLTVATDTQYF,TGTGCCAGCAGCTTAACGGTTGCCACAGATACGCAGTATTTT
TRBV6-6,TRBD1,.,TRBJ1-5,CASSDPGQGFDQPQHF,TGTGCCAGCAGCGACCCGGGACAGGGATTTGATCAGCCCCAGCATTTT
TRBV15,.,few,TRBJ2-2,CATSRAQNTGELFF,TGTGCCACCAGCAGAGCCCAGAACACCGGGGAGCTGTTTTTT
TRBV11-3,TRBD2,few,TRBJ2-1,CASSLVGSGMGDEQFF,TGTGCCAGCAGCTTAGTGGGTAGCGGGATGGGGGATGAGCAGTTCTTC
TRBV4-3,.,few,TRBJ1-4,CASSQVSGTNEKLFF,TGCGCCAGCAGCCAAGTTTCAGGGACTAATGAAAAACTGTTTTTT
TRBV7-2,.,many,TRBJ2-3,CASSLVGADTQYF,TGTGCCAGCAGCTTAGTTGGGGCAGATACGCAGTATTTT
TRBV7-3,TRBD1,few,TRBJ2-3,CASSLKPGGSTDTQYF,TGTGCCAGCAGCTTAAAACCAGGGGGTAGCACAGATACGCAGTATTTT
TRBV25-1,.,.,TRBJ1-2,CASSDPTRNYGYTF,TGTGCCAGCAGTGATCCGACCCGTAACTATGGCTACACCTTC
TRBV6-1,.,.,TRBJ1-5,CASSDAGGGNQPQHF,TGTGCCAGCAGTGACGCTGGGGGGGGCAATCAGCCCCAGCATTTT
TRBV10-3,TRBD2,few,TRBJ2-5,CAIRAGGPGGETQYF,TGTGCCATCAGAGCGGGGGGGCCTGGAGGAGAGACCCAGTACTTC
TRBV11-2,TRBD2,few,TRBJ2-7,CASSLQGTSSYEQYF,TGTGCCAGCAGCCTCCAGGGGACTAGCTCCTACGAGCAGTACTTC
TRBV29-1,.,.,TRBJ1-2,CSVFSAVGGYTF,TGCAGCGTTTTCTCCGCGGTGGGTGGCTACACCTTC
TRBV6-6,.,.,TRBJ1-5,CASSLSNQPQHF,TGTGCCAGCAGTCTTAGCAATCAGCCCCAGCATTTT
TRBV5-1,TRBD1,few,TRBJ2-7,CASSLVLRGQGVQYF,TGCGCCAGCAGCTTGGTGTTAAGAGGACAGGGGGTCCAGTACTTC
TRBV6-1,.,.,TRBJ1-5,CATIQGSQPQHF,TGTGCCACCATTCAGGGGTCTCAGCCCCAGCATTTT
TRBV5-4,TRBD1,.,TRBJ2-2,CASRRDREGTGELFF,TGTGCCAGCCGTCGGGACAGGGAGGGCACCGGGGAGCTGTTTTTT
TRBV5-1,.,.,TRBJ2-1,CASSPSLAGVNEQFF,TGCGCCAGCAGCCCCAGCTTGGCCGGCGTCAATGAGCAGTTCTTC
TRBV18,.,.,TRBJ2-5,CASSPDRSGETQYF,TGTGCCAGCTCACCAGACAGATCCGGGGAGACCCAGTACTTC
TRBV4-3,TRBD1,.,TRBJ2-7,CASSQEILRDRNYEQYF,TGCGCCAGCAGCCAAGAAATTCTCCGGGACAGAAACTACGAGCAGTACTTC
TRBV30,.,few,TRBJ2-5,CAGTEGQTQYF,TGTGCCGGGACGGAAGGACAGACCCAGTACTTC
TRBV6-5,TRBD1,few,TRBJ2-2,CASSYLRQGGTGELFF,TGTGCCAGCAGTTACTTACGACAGGGGGGCACCGGGGAGCTGTTTTTT
TRBV2,.,.,TRBJ1-2,CASGVQEIYGYTF,TGTGCCAGCGGGGTACAGGAGATCTATGGCTACACCTTC
TRBV9,TRBD2,.,TRBJ2-1,CASSVHPSGSLNEQFF,TGTGCCAGCAGCGTCCATCCTAGCGGGAGTTTGAATGAGCAGTTCTTC
TRBV11-1,.,.,TRBJ2-1,CASSQGPRYSNEQFF,TGTGCCAGCAGCCAGGGACCTAGGTATTCGAATGAGCAGTTCTTC
TRBV14,.,many,TRBJ2-7,CASSQGVAYEQYF,TGTGCCAGCAGCCAAGGTGTGGCCTACGAGCAGTACTTC
TRBV5-4,.,.,TRBJ2-5,CASSADSQETQYF,TGTGCCAGCAGCGCGGACAGCCAAGAGACCCAGTACTTC
TRBV6-5,.,.,TRBJ1-5,CASSYDGNQPQHF,TGTGCCAGCAGTTACGACGGGAATCAGCCCCAGCATTTT
TRBV4-3,.,few,TRBJ1-2,CASSPFSDSQSFYGYTF,TGCGCCAGCAGCCCATTCTCGGACTCTCAGAGTTTCTATGGCTACACCTTC
TRBV5-1,TRBD1,few,TRBJ1-1,CASSLPGQGLAEAFF,TGCGCCAGCAGCTTGCCGGGACAGGGCTTGGCTGAAGCTTTCTTT
TRBV10-3,.,few,TRBJ1-5,CAISESGSQPQHF,TGTGCCATCAGTGAGTCGGGGAGTCAGCCCCAGCATTTT
TRBV6-6,.,few,TRBJ1-2,CASSDEGVSNYGYTF,TGTGCCAGCAGTGACGAGGGAGTTTCTAACTATGGCTACACCTTC
TRBV5-1,.,.,TRBJ2-7,CASSPNEGTYEQYF,TGCGCCAGCAGTCCCAACGAGGGGACCTACGAGCAGTACTTC
TRBV19,TRBD2,few,TRBJ2-5,CASIARGGETQYF,TGTGCCAGTATAGCGCGGGGGGGAGAGACCCAGTACTTC
TRBV21-1,.,.,TRBJ2-7,CASTSTDRDFFYEQYF,TGTGCCAGCACCTCCACGGACAGGGACTTTTTCTACGAGCAGTACTTC
TRBV2,TRBD1,.,TRBJ1-2,CASGLTGGYGYTF,TGTGCCAGCGGACTGACAGGGGGTTATGGCTACACCTTC
TRBV7-2,.,few,TRBJ2-7,CASSLAVRDYEQYF,TGTGCCAGCAGCTTAGCGGTCAGGGACTACGAGCAGTACTTC
TRBV7-2,.,few,TRBJ1-1,CASSPGWGRKEAFF,TGTGCCAGCAGCCCGGGGTGGGGTAGGAAGGAAGCTTTCTTT
TRBV4-2,TRBD2,.,TRBJ2-1,CASSPSGTSLHEQFF,TGTGCCAGCAGCCCATCCGGGACTAGCTTACATGAGCAGTTCTTC
TRBV11-2,.,.,TRBJ2-2,CASSLEGGGELFF,TGTGCCAGCAGCTTAGAAGGTGGCGGGGAGCTGTTTTTT